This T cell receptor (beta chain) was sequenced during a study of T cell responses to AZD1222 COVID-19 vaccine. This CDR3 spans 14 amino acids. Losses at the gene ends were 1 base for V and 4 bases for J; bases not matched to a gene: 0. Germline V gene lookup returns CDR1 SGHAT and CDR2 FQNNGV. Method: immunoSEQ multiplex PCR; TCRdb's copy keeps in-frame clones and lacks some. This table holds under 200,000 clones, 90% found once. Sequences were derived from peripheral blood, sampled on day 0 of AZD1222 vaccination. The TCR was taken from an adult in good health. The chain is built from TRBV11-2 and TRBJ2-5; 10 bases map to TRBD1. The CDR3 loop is CASSLGTGGETQYF. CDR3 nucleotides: TGTGCCAGCAGCTTAGGGACAGGGGGAGAGACCCAGTACTTC.